A single sample gave rise to the 22 T cell receptor beta chains below, sequenced in a study of blood T cell repertoires in COVID-19. Assay used: immunoSEQ multiplex PCR; TCRdb lists only in-frame clones, some missing. The table includes approximately 250,000 clones, about 91% detected once. The sample comprised PBMCs or T cells enriched from blood (not recorded which). These receptors all come from a man between 40 and 49 years old who had been exposed to COVID-19.

CDR3 nucleotides: TGTGCCAGCACCGGGGGAAGGGGCTACGAGCAGTACTTC. It is translated as CASTGGRGYEQYF. The rearrangement uses TRBV2 and TRBJ2-7; D possibly corresponds to TRBD2 (6 bases). Deletions cut 7 bases from V and 3 bases from J, with 13 bases between. This CDR3 region has 13 residues. The germline V gene has CDR1 SNHLY and CDR2 FYNNEI.

The chain links TRBV7-2 to TRBJ2-2; D perhaps matches TRBD2 (5 bases). The germline V gene has CDR1 SGHTA and CDR2 FQGNSA. The CDR3 covers 15 residues. Trimming shortened V by 6 bases and J by 3 bases, and 14 bases separated the two germline ends. CDR3 sequence (DNA): TGTGCCAGCAGAAAGGACTCCACCTACACCGGGGAGCTGTTTTTT. It specifies CASRKDSTYTGELFF.

V gene TRBV10-3 combines with J gene TRBJ2-2, with D maybe TRBD2 (5 bases). V was clipped by 3 bases and J by 5 bases, with 10 bases between them. This CDR3 contains 14 residues. Germline assignment: CDR1 ENHRY and CDR2 SYGVKD. The chain's CDR3 is CAISEASPTGELFF. For the CDR3, the DNA is TGTGCCATCAGTGAAGCTAGCCCAACCGGGGAGCTGTTTTTT.

V is TRBV6-6 and J is TRBJ1-2, with D possibly matching TRBD1 (5 bases). Germline loops: CDR1 MNHNY, CDR2 SVGAGI (reference sequence). V was pared by 7 bases and J by 1 base, with 19 bases between. This CDR3 is built from 16 residues. For the CDR3, the DNA is TGTGCCAGCAATTTCGGCGTCTCCAGGGTTAACTATGGCTACACCTTC. This gives the protein CASNFGVSRVNYGYTF.

The chain recombines TRBV19 with TRBJ1-1; 11 positions agree with TRBD1. Trimming cost V 1 base and J 5 bases; bases outside gene matches: 3. Germline V CDR1 and CDR2: LNHDA, SQIVND (reference sequence). CDR3 length: 15 amino acids. CDR3 sequence reads: CASSIGGQGETEAFF. In DNA, the CDR3 is TGTGCCAGTAGTATAGGGGGACAGGGGGAGACTGAAGCTTTCTTT.

V and J are TRBV27 and TRBJ2-3, with D perhaps TRBD2 (5 bases). The CDR3 consists of 13 residues. Germline V lookup: CDR1 MNHEY, CDR2 SMNVEV (reference sequence). The CDR3 region is CSSSGHNGDTQYF. The CDR3 bases are TGTAGTTCGAGCGGCCATAACGGGGATACGCAGTATTTT.

The chain employs TRBV10-3 and TRBJ2-2; 8 nucleotides align to TRBD2. The CDR3 is 15 amino acids. The germline V gene has CDR1 ENHRY and CDR2 SYGVKD. The V segment lost 2 bases and the J segment 5 bases; nucleotides outside the gene matches: 4. Here the CDR3 DNA reads TGTGCCATCAGTGAGCCCAGCGGGAGTACCGGGGAGCTGTTTTTT. Translating it yields CAISEPSGSTGELFF.

The rearrangement uses TRBV5-1 and TRBJ2-1; 11 bases align to TRBD2. Germline values: CDR1 SGHRS, CDR2 YFSETQ. Trimming took 4 bases from V and 3 from J; bases not matched to a gene: 9. This CDR3 region has 17 residues. CDR3 bases: TGCGCCAGCAGCGCAGAACTAGCGGGAGCGGACTACAATGAGCAGTTCTTC. This gives the protein CASSAELAGADYNEQFF.

The chain combines TRBV30 with TRBJ2-2; 7 positions agree with TRBD1. The V gene's germline CDR1 is GTSNPN and CDR2 SVGIG (reference sequence). The CDR3 is 13 residues long. V shed 4 bases, J shed 4 bases, and the junction held 3 bases outside the gene matches. CDR3 sequence reads: CAWNRDSTGELFF. The CDR3 DNA is TGTGCCTGGAATCGGGACAGCACCGGGGAGCTGTTTTTT.

The table lists this clone with a count of one. The gene calls are TRBV27 and TRBJ1-5; D ambiguous. The CDR3 has 16 residues. V lost 2 bases, J lost 2 bases, and 13 bases lay in between. Germline V gives CDR1 MNHEY, CDR2 SMNVEV (reference sequence). The DNA of the CDR3 is TGTGCCAGCAGTTTAACGACCGAGGTGCGCAATCAGCCCCAGCATTTT. This encodes CASSLTTEVRNQPQHF.

V and J are TRBV30 and TRBJ1-5; 7 bases align to TRBD1. With V trimmed by 1 base and J by 7 bases, 4 bases remained unmatched. CDR1 GTSNPN and CDR2 SVGIG come from the germline V gene (reference sequence). The CDR3 is 13 amino acids. The CDR3 bases are TGTGCCTGGAGTGAACGACAGGGACAGCCCCAGCATTTT. It encodes CAWSERQGQPQHF.

This chain joins TRBV18 and TRBJ2-3, with a tentative D call TRBD1 (6 bases). The CDR3 is made up of 14 amino acids. Between the trimmed V and J ends, which lost 4 bases and 1 base, there was a span of 9 bases. CDR1 KGHSH and CDR2 LQKENI come from the germline V gene. CDR3 sequence (DNA): TGTGCCAGCTCACAGGACAGAGGCACAGATACGCAGTATTTT. This gives the protein CASSQDRGTDTQYF.

J is TRBJ1-3 and V is TRBV7-2; 7 nucleotides match TRBD1. This CDR3 has 16 residues. Germline V gene sequence: CDR1 SGHTA, CDR2 FQGNSA. Germline trimming cut 4 bases from V and 0 bases from J; bases unmatched to any gene: 6. In DNA form, the CDR3 reads TGTGCCAGCAGCTATCTGACAGGGAACTCTGGAAACACCATATATTTT. Translating gives CASSYLTGNSGNTIYF.

J is TRBJ1-1 and V is TRBV18; 7 bases are shared with TRBD1. The CDR3 totals 12 residues. V was clipped by 1 base and J by 7 bases; unmatched bases: 0. Germline loops: CDR1 KGHSH, CDR2 LQKENI. The CDR3 DNA is TGTGCCAGCTCACCACGACAGGGTGAAGCTTTCTTT. Its translation: CASSPRQGEAFF. Variable domain in full (rest from reference TRBV18 and TRBJ1-1): NAGVMQNPRHLVRRRGQEARLRCSPMKGHSHVYWYRQLPEEGLKFMVYLQKENIIDESGMPKERFSAEFPKEGPSILRIQQVVRGDSAAYFCASSPRQGEAFFGQGTRLTVV.

There are a few counts of this clone. J is TRBJ2-5 and V is TRBV5-1; the match to TRBD2 covers 10 bases. This CDR3 has 13 amino acids. Germline V gene sequence: CDR1 SGHRS, CDR2 YFSETQ. J gave up 4 bases and V 4 bases, and 1 base lay outside the gene matches. CDR3 in amino acids: CASSSGRAETQYF. The CDR3 DNA reads as TGCGCCAGCAGCAGCGGGAGGGCAGAGACCCAGTACTTC.

This chain joins TRBV19 and TRBJ2-7, with D perhaps TRBD2 (6 bases). The CDR3 totals 11 residues. V lost 8 bases and J 3 bases, leaving 8 bases between the germline ends. Germline CDR1 LNHDA, CDR2 SQIVND (reference sequence). In nucleotides, the CDR3 is TGTGCCAGTCGCGGGATCTACGAGCAGTACTTC. It translates to CASRGIYEQYF.

This clone is a singleton in its sample. V usage is TRBV12-5 and J usage is TRBJ2-7; tentative D call: TRBD2 (7 bases). The CDR3 contains 13 residues. V lost 6 bases, J lost 5 bases, and 14 bases lay in between. Germline V gives CDR1 LGHNT, CDR2 FRNRAP. The CDR3: CASGRGTTNEQYF. CDR3 sequence (DNA): TGTGCTAGTGGGAGGGGGACTACAAACGAGCAGTACTTC.

The chain has TRBV9 and TRBJ2-7, with a weak D call TRBD1 (6 bases). CDR3 length: 15 amino acids. Trimming stripped 0 bases from V and 2 bases from J, with 12 bases between. In germline, CDR1 is SGDLS, CDR2 YYNGEE. CDR3: CASSVAVDRAYEQYF. The CDR3 DNA sequence: TGTGCCAGCAGCGTAGCTGTGGACAGAGCCTACGAGCAGTACTTC.

The chain combines TRBV27 with TRBJ2-7, with D tentatively TRBD2 (5 bases). V shed 3 bases and J shed 1 base, with 7 bases lying between them. This CDR3 has 13 amino acids. Germline values: CDR1 MNHEY, CDR2 SMNVEV (reference sequence). This CDR3 reads CASSFEGSYEQYF. The CDR3 coding sequence is TGTGCCAGCAGTTTCGAGGGTTCCTACGAGCAGTACTTC.

J is TRBJ2-4 and V is TRBV21-1; whether TRBD2, the table's D call, matches the DNA was not checked. TRBV21-1 corresponds to a pseudogene. The CDR3 loop spans 13 amino acids. CDR3 bases: TGTGCCAGCAGCAAAGGCAACTTAAACATTCAGTACTTC. It specifies CASSKGNLNIQYF.

The rearrangement links TRBV24-1 to TRBJ2-1, with 10 bases matching TRBD2. Germline CDR1 KGHDR, CDR2 SFDVKD. V shed 7 bases, J shed 3 bases, and the junction held 8 bases outside the gene matches. The CDR3 length is 16 residues. The CDR3 reads CATSLALAGDYNEQFF. DNA of the CDR3: TGTGCCACCAGCCTAGCCCTAGCGGGAGACTACAATGAGCAGTTCTTC.

This sequence joins TRBV28 and TRBJ2-5, with 11 nucleotides matching TRBD2. The junction had 2 bases not matched to a gene; V was cut back by 5 bases and J by 3 bases. CDR1 MDHEN and CDR2 SYDVKM come from the germline V gene. This CDR3 has 14 residues. This CDR3 is CASSKLAGEETQYF. CDR3 nucleotides: TGTGCCAGCAGTAAACTAGCGGGAGAAGAGACCCAGTACTTC.